The T cell receptor (beta chain) described here comes from a study of blood T cell repertoires in COVID-19. Study summary: T cells, B-cell-depleted T cells, or PBMCs provided the cDNA or gDNA that served as material.

The CDR3 has 15 residues. J gave up 6 bases and V 4 bases, and 9 bases lay outside the gene matches. CDR1 and CDR2 (germline): SGDLS, YYNGEE. The repertoire was sequenced with immunoSEQ multiplex PCR; TCRdb's copy has only in-frame clones and lacks some. The sample includes about 170,000 clones, over 75% seen only once; the top ten take about 0.77%. The TCR originated in a young woman who had recovered from COVID-19. The rearrangement links TRBV9 to TRBJ2-1; TRBD2 agrees at 8 bases. Source material: PBMCs or T cells enriched from blood (not recorded which). The CDR3 loop reads CASSFQRESRNEQFF. The CDR3 coding sequence is TGTGCCAGCAGCTTTCAGCGGGAGAGTCGCAATGAGCAGTTCTTC.